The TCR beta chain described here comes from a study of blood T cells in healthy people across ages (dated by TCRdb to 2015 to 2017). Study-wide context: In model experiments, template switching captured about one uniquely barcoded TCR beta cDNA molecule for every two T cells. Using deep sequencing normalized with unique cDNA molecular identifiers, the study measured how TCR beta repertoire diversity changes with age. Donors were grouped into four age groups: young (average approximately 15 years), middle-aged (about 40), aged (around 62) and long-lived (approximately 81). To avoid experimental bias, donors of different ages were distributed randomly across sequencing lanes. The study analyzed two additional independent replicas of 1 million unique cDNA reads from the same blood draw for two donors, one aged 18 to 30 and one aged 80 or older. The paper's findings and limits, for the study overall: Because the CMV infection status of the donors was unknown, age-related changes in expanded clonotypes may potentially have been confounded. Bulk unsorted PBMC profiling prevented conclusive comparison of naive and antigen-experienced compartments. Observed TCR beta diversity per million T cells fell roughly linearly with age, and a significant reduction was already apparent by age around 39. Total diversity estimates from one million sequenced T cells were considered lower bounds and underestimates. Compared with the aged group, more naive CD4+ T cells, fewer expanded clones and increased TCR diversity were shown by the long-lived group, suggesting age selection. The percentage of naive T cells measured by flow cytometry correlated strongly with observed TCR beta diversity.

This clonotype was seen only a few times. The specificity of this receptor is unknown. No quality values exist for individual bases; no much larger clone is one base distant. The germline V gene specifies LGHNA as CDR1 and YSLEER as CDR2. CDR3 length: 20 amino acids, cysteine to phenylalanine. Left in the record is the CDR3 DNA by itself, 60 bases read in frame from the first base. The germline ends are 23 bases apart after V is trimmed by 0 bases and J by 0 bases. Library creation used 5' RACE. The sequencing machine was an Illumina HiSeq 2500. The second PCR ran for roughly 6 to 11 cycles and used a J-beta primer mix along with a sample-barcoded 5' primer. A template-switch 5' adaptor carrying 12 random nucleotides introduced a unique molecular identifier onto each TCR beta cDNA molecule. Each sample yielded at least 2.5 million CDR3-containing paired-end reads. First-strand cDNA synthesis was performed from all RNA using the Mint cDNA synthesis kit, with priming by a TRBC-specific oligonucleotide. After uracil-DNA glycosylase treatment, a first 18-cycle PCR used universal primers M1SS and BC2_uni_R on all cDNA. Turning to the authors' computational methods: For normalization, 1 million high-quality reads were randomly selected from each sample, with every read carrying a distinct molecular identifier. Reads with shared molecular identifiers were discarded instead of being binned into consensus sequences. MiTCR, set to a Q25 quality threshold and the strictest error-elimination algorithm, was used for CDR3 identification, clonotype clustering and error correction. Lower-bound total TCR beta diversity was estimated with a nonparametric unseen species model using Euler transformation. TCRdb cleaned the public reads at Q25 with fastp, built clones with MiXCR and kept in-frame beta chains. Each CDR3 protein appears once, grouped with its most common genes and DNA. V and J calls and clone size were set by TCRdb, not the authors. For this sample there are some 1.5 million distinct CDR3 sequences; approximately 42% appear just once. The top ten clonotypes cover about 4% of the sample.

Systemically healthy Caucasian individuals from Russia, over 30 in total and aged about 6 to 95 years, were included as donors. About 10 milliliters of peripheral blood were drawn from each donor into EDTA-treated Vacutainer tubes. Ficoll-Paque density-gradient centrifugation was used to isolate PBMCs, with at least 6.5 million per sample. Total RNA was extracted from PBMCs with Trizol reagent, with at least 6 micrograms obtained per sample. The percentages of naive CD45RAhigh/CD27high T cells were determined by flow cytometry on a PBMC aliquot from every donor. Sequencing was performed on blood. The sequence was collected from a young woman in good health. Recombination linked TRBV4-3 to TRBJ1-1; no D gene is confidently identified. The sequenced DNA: TGCGCCAGCAGCCAAGATACCATAAGGAGTCCCATACCCGTGAACACTGAAGCTTTCTTT. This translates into CASSQDTIRSPIPVNTEAFF.